These 26 T cell receptor beta chains were all obtained from the same sample, sequenced in a study of blood T cell repertoires in COVID-19. Sequencing used immunoSEQ multiplex PCR; TCRdb keeps in-frame clones, though not all of them. This table holds 140,000 to 150,000 clones, more than 75% found once. The specimen sequenced was peripheral blood. The receptors stem from a human donor with acute or convalescent COVID-19. The donor label of this sample is uncertain.

This chain links TRBV4-1 with TRBJ2-7; 7 positions agree with TRBD1. Germline assignment: CDR1 MGHRA and CDR2 YSYEKL. The CDR3 is 15 amino acids. With 3 bases clipped from V and 0 bases from J, the junction kept 5 bases outside the gene matches. The CDR3 loop is CASSHPGTASYEQYF. In nucleotides, the CDR3 is TGCGCCAGCAGCCACCCCGGGACAGCCTCCTACGAGCAGTACTTC.

The chain uses TRBV6-5 and TRBJ2-7; maybe TRBD1 (6 bases). Trimming shortened V by 4 bases and J by 1 base, and 11 bases separated the two germline ends. The CDR3 consists of 14 residues. Germline V CDR1 and CDR2: MNHEY, SVGAGI. The CDR3, as DNA: TGTGCCAGCAGTTCAAACAGGGTTTCCTACGAGCAGTACTTC. Protein product: CASSSNRVSYEQYF.

The chain uses TRBV11-2 and TRBJ2-3, with 7 nucleotides matching TRBD2. Germline CDR1 SGHAT, CDR2 FQNNGV. The CDR3 contains 17 residues. The J segment lost 3 bases and the V segment lost 1 base, leaving 10 bases of the junction unmatched. The CDR3 protein is CASSLGVFAGETDTQYF. The CDR3 DNA is TGTGCCAGCAGCTTAGGGGTCTTTGCGGGGGAAACAGATACGCAGTATTTT.

The chain carries TRBV18 and TRBJ1-5; D unresolved. Germline CDR1 is KGHSH and CDR2 is LQKENI. This CDR3 contains 13 residues. Trimming shortened V by 3 bases and J by 1 base, and 4 bases separated the two germline ends. CDR3 loop: CASSPSSNQPQHF. The DNA for the CDR3 is TGTGCCAGCTCACCGTCAAGCAATCAGCCCCAGCATTTT.

The chain combines TRBV19 with TRBJ2-7; tentative D call: TRBD2 (5 bases). The CDR3 loop spans 14 amino acids. Germline V gene lookup returns CDR1 LNHDA and CDR2 SQIVND (reference sequence). V was clipped by 6 bases and J by 0 bases, with 12 bases between them. The CDR3 DNA reads as TGTGCCAGTAGGAGCTTTGGGAGCTCCTACGAGCAGTACTTC. It encodes CASRSFGSSYEQYF. The full variable domain, its missing parts supplied by reference TRBV19 and TRBJ2-7, is DGGITQSPKYLFRKEGQNVTLSCEQNLNHDAMYWYRQDPGQGLRLIYYSQIVNDFQKGDIAEGYSVSREKKESFPLTVTSAQKNPTAFYLCASRSFGSSYEQYFGPGTRLTVT.

This sequence joins TRBV7-7 and TRBJ2-7; D ambiguous. CDR3 length: 12 amino acids. The germline V gene has CDR1 SSHAT and CDR2 FNYEAQ (reference sequence). CDR3 DNA: TGTGCTAGCAGCTACAAGATCTACGAGCAGTACGTC. This encodes CASSYKIYEQYV.

The chain has TRBV19 and TRBJ1-1; a possible D gene is TRBD1 (5 bases). V was trimmed by 8 bases and J by 5 bases, leaving 21 bases between them. This CDR3 is 15 amino acids long. Germline V gives CDR1 LNHDA, CDR2 SQIVND (reference sequence). The chain's CDR3 is CASGGDSRRATEAFF. CDR3 nucleotide sequence: TGTGCCAGTGGAGGGGACTCACGCAGGGCTACTGAAGCTTTCTTT.

This clone was picked up one time. The chain joins TRBV6-2 or TRBV6-3 to TRBJ1-6; D is unclear. Trimming stripped 5 bases from V and 8 bases from J, with 7 bases between. CDR3 size: 12 residues. In germline, CDR1 is MNHEY, CDR2 SVGEGT. The CDR3 protein is CASSVTYSPLHF. The CDR3 region has the DNA TGTGCCAGCAGTGTAACATATTCACCCCTCCACTTT.

V usage is TRBV19 and J usage is TRBJ1-2; D uncertain. V gave up 6 bases and J gave up 0 bases, with 8 bases separating them. CDR3 size: 13 residues. Germline V CDR1 and CDR2: LNHDA, SQIVND (reference sequence). CDR3 protein: CASSPRANYGYTF. The DNA for the CDR3 is TGTGCCAGTAGCCCGAGAGCTAACTATGGCTACACCTTC.

The chain employs TRBV28 and TRBJ2-5, with D possibly matching TRBD1 (6 bases). Trimming pared 3 bases from V and 5 bases from J, leaving 19 bases between. The V gene's germline CDR1 is MDHEN and CDR2 SYDVKM. CDR3 length: 16 residues. Written as DNA, the CDR3 is TGTGCCAGCAGTTTCCGGGACACCCGATTACGCGAGACCCAGTACTTC. This gives the protein CASSFRDTRLRETQYF.

Here the CDR3 reads CATSRDSGGSQPQHF. CDR3 nucleotide sequence: TGTGCCACCAGCAGAGATAGCGGGGGCAGTCAGCCCCAGCATTTT. The chain has TRBV15 and TRBJ1-5, with D possibly being TRBD1 (6 bases). The CDR3 runs to 15 residues. Germline lookup yields CDR1 LNHNV and CDR2 YYDKDF (reference sequence). Trimming cost V 0 bases and J 6 bases, with 12 bases left between them.

This chain uses TRBV6-6 with TRBJ2-5; TRBD2 matches 10 bases. After removal of 8 bases from V and 5 bases from J, the junction contained 5 bases not matched to a gene. The CDR3 loop spans 13 amino acids. The germline V gene has CDR1 MNHNY and CDR2 SVGAGI (reference sequence). The CDR3 DNA is TGTGCCAGCCTAGCGGGAGCCGTCGAGACCCAGTACTTC. Its protein is CASLAGAVETQYF.

V is TRBV27 and J is TRBJ2-7; 7 nucleotides agree with TRBD1. CDR3 length equals 15 residues. Germline CDR1 is MNHEY and CDR2 is SMNVEV (reference sequence). With 3 bases clipped from V and 3 bases from J, the junction kept 8 bases outside the gene matches. CDR3 coding DNA: TGTGCCAGCAGTTTCCCCCGACAGGGCATCTACGAGCAGTACTTC. This codes for CASSFPRQGIYEQYF.

V and J are TRBV7-2 and TRBJ1-3, with TRBD1 identical over 8 bases. Trimming removed 5 bases from V and 6 bases from J; junction bases left unmatched: 6. Germline CDR1 is SGHTA and CDR2 is FQGNSA. The CDR3 covers 14 residues. For the CDR3, the DNA is TGTGCCAGCAGCGAATCGGGACAGGCAAACACCATATATTTT. Translated: CASSESGQANTIYF. The variable domain in full, completed from reference TRBV7-2 and TRBJ1-3, reads GAGVSQSPSNKVTEKGKDVELRCDPISGHTALYWYRQSLGQGLEFLIYFQGNSAPDKSGLPSDRFSAERTGGSVSTLTIQRTQQEDSAVYLCASSESGQANTIYFGEGSWLTVV.

This chain's CDR3 is CASSERYDQPQHF. The CDR3 nucleotides are TGTGCCAGCAGCGAACGCTACGATCAGCCCCAGCATTTT. The V and J genes are TRBV6-4 and TRBJ1-5; D remains unclear. The CDR3 contains 13 residues. V lost 6 bases, J lost 5 bases, and 11 bases lay in between. Germline V gene sequence: CDR1 MRHNA, CDR2 SNTAGT.

DNA for the CDR3: TGTGCCAGTAGTATCCCTCGGACAGTTCCTAACTATGGCTACACCTTC. It codes for CASSIPRTVPNYGYTF. The chain couples TRBV19 to TRBJ1-2; tentative D call: TRBD1 (6 bases). V was shortened by 3 bases and J by 0 bases, with 14 bases between the two germline ends. The CDR3 length is 16 residues. From germline, CDR1 is LNHDA and CDR2 SQIVND (reference sequence). The full variable domain, its missing parts supplied by reference TRBV19 and TRBJ1-2, is DGGITQSPKYLFRKEGQNVTLSCEQNLNHDAMYWYRQDPGQGLRLIYYSQIVNDFQKGDIAEGYSVSREKKESFPLTVTSAQKNPTAFYLCASSIPRTVPNYGYTFGSGTRLTVV.

The chain is built from TRBV28 and TRBJ1-1; 9 bases agree with TRBD1. Germline values: CDR1 MDHEN, CDR2 SYDVKM. The CDR3 covers 15 residues. V was pared by 6 bases and J by 1 base, with 6 bases of the junction left unmatched. This CDR3 is CASSRTGVGNTEAFF. For the CDR3, the DNA is TGTGCCAGCAGCCGGACAGGGGTCGGGAACACTGAAGCTTTCTTT.

The genes are TRBV27 and TRBJ1-6; a weak D match, TRBD1 (6 bases). The germline V gene has CDR1 MNHEY and CDR2 SMNVEV (reference sequence). Trimming stripped 6 bases from V and 4 bases from J, with 19 bases between. The CDR3 runs to 17 residues. CDR3 sequence: CASSPDMDRSYNSPLHF. In DNA, the CDR3 is TGTGCCAGCAGCCCTGATATGGACAGAAGTTATAATTCACCCCTCCACTTT.

In its sample, this clone was seen many times. This sequence joins TRBV4-1 and TRBJ2-5; TRBD1 is a possible D gene (5 bases). Germline CDR1 MGHRA, CDR2 YSYEKL. Between the trimmed V and J ends, which lost 5 bases and 1 base, there was a span of 5 bases. CDR3 length equals 12 residues. CDR3 region: CASSDSQETQYF. CDR3 DNA sequence: TGCGCCAGCAGCGACAGCCAAGAGACCCAGTACTTC.

This chain links TRBV5-1 with TRBJ2-3; TRBD1 might be the D (6 bases). V was clipped by 0 bases and J by 2 bases, with 13 bases between them. The CDR3 spans 16 residues. CDR1 and CDR2 from the germline V gene are SGHRS and YFSETQ. The CDR3 nucleotides are TGCGCCAGCAGCTTGGAAAGGACAGCCTACACAGATACGCAGTATTTT. It specifies CASSLERTAYTDTQYF.

This chain joins TRBV19 and TRBJ2-2, with D perhaps TRBD1 (6 bases). Germline CDR1 is LNHDA and CDR2 is SQIVND (reference sequence). The CDR3 sequence is 19 residues long. Trimming left V 0 bases short and J 3 bases short, with 20 bases between. CDR3 residues: CASSIEFAGVALYTGELFF. The CDR3 bases are TGTGCCAGTAGTATAGAATTCGCAGGGGTCGCACTCTACACCGGGGAGCTGTTTTTT.

This clone was detected once. The chain joins TRBV10-3 to TRBJ1-3; weak D call: TRBD1 (6 bases). Trimming stripped 10 bases from V and 1 base from J, with 17 bases between. The germline V gene encodes CDR1 ENHRY and CDR2 SYGVKD. This CDR3 is built from 15 residues. This CDR3 is CATRTELLSGNTIYF. CDR3 bases: TGTGCCACCAGGACAGAGCTTTTGTCTGGAAACACCATATATTTT.

The chain is built from TRBV4-1 and TRBJ2-5, with D possibly TRBD2 on 6 matching bases. CDR1 is MGHRA, CDR2 YSYEKL, per germline. CDR3 length equals 14 residues. The V gene lost 6 bases and the J gene lost 2 bases, with 13 bases spanning the gap. CDR3: CASSPGGGQETQYF. The CDR3 DNA is TGCGCCAGCAGTCCCGGTGGAGGGCAAGAGACCCAGTACTTC.

The CDR3 spells CASSWGQGGNTEAFF. The CDR3 DNA reads TGTGCCAGCAGCTGGGGACAGGGAGGGAACACTGAAGCTTTCTTT. The chain is built from TRBV5-4 and TRBJ1-1; TRBD1 aligns across 9 bases. The CDR3 loop spans 15 amino acids. V was clipped by 3 bases and J by 1 base; unmatched bases: 4. From germline, CDR1 is SGHNT and CDR2 YYREEE (reference sequence).

There are a few counts of this clone. The chain recombines TRBV19 with TRBJ1-1; 7 bases agree with TRBD1. The CDR3 length is 13 residues. Germline CDR1 and CDR2: LNHDA and SQIVND (reference sequence). The V and J ends lost 4 bases and 8 bases, in that order; junction bases with no gene match: 7. This CDR3 reads CASSTLGQAEAFF. In DNA, the CDR3 is TGTGCCAGTAGTACCCTCGGACAGGCCGAAGCTTTCTTT.

V is TRBV12-3 or TRBV12-4 and J is TRBJ1-6, with D possibly being TRBD1 (5 bases). The CDR3 runs 13 residues. Trimming left V 3 bases short and J 8 bases short, with 8 bases between. CDR3 amino acids: CASSLTEDSPLHF. As DNA, the CDR3 is TGTGCCAGCAGTTTGACAGAGGATTCACCCCTCCACTTT.